This T cell receptor beta chain was identified in a study of shared clonotypes between healthy human individuals. Study-level background: Each donor contributed plates that comprised three CD4 naive, three CD4 memory, two CD8 naive and one CD8 memory.

Repertoires were generated with immunoSEQ multiplex PCR, while TCRdb's copy carries only in-frame clones and drops some. The table records around 1.9 million clones, 93% of them present only once. Terminally differentiated effector memory CD45RA+ cells were excluded by CCR7 positive selection of CD45RO-negative cells. On this clone: Its target is not known.

Germline V gives CDR1 SGHRS, CDR2 YFSETQ. This CDR3 comprises 17 residues. V gave up 0 bases and J gave up 10 bases, with 23 bases separating them. Study-level points and caveats: Of the naive CD4 clonotypes, roughly 5.2% were shared across a few donors. Rarefaction revealed incomplete sorted-subset sequencing despite large depth. Few donors restricted represented genetic and exposure-history diversity.

V usage is TRBV5-1 and J usage is TRBJ2-1; D is undetermined. This receptor was taken from a man in his late teens or twenties in good health. Some clones in this sample may be carry-over from other donors' samples. The sequenced sample consisted of naive CD8+ T cells from PBMCs. Here the CDR3 DNA reads TGCGCCAGCAGCTTGGCCCCCCCGGGTGGCAGGCTTCGGGAGCAGTTCTTC. This encodes CASSLAPPGGRLREQFF.